The TCR beta chain described here comes from a study of T cells in narcolepsy. Findings of the study overall: No autoreactive T cell clone sequences appeared in some memory CD4+ repertoires. HCRT-specific and TRIB2-specific autoreactive clonotypes appeared among same-patient CSF and blood CD4+ clonotypes.

On this clone itself: The antigen remains unidentified.

Profiled with immunoSEQ multiplex PCR; TCRdb holds only in-frame clones, not every one. There are around 32,000 clones in the sample; about four fifths occur only once, and about 0.66% lies in the top ten. The source of this sequence is a human donor in good health. The sequenced sample consisted of memory (CD45RA-) CD4+ T cells from blood.

The CDR3 sequence is CASSLTRTAPGELFF. The DNA for the CDR3 is TGTGCCAGCAGTTTAACCCGGACCGCTCCCGGGGAGCTGTTTTTT. The rearrangement joins TRBV7-2 to TRBJ2-2, with D unresolved. The CDR3 is 15 amino acids. Trimming removed 6 bases from V and 6 bases from J, with 17 bases in between. Germline V gives CDR1 SGHTA, CDR2 FQGNSA.